One sample yielded the 15 T cell receptor beta chains listed below, sequenced in a study of a mutant IDH1 vaccine in newly diagnosed glioma. Time point in this sample: week 11, during vaccination. The study gave 300 ug of mutant IDH1 20-mer peptide per vaccine dose, with topical imiquimod. Data came from immunoSEQ multiplex PCR; TCRdb stores just in-frame clones and leaves some out. Of some 64,000 clones in the sample, roughly 80% were seen once. Antigens of these TCRs are unknown. The sample consisted of PBMCs, taken from a glioma patient whose treatment included an IDH1 peptide vaccine. Receptor source: a woman aged 45-65 years with glioma.

The gene calls are TRBV4-3 and TRBJ2-5; possibly TRBD1 or TRBD2 for D (5 bases each). The CDR3 consists of 16 residues. Deletions cut 0 bases from V and 5 bases from J, with 16 bases between. Germline values: CDR1 LGHNA, CDR2 YSLEER. CDR3 DNA sequence: TGCGCCAGCAGCCAAGATTTAGGGGACGGGGCCGAGACCCAGTACTTC. Protein: CASSQDLGDGAETQYF.

The sample holds one count of this clone. The V and J genes are TRBV2 and TRBJ1-2, with D possibly TRBD1 on 5 matching bases. Trimming removed 2 bases at V and 0 bases at J, with 10 bases between. This CDR3 region has 15 residues. Germline assignment: CDR1 SNHLY and CDR2 FYNNEI. The CDR3 coding sequence is TGTGCCAGCAGTGAATGGGGGACGGCTAACTATGGCTACACCTTC. Its translation is CASSEWGTANYGYTF.

CDR3: CASSDRWGTGSRSEQYF. CDR3 nucleotide sequence: TGTGCCAGCAGTGATCGATGGGGGACAGGGAGTCGATCCGAGCAGTACTTC. The J gene is TRBJ2-7, the V gene TRBV6-1; 9 bases are shared with TRBD1. The CDR3 spans 17 residues. V lost 3 bases, J lost 6 bases, and 15 bases stayed unmatched. The germline CDR1 and CDR2 sequences are MNHNS and SASEGT.

The chain combines TRBV9 with TRBJ2-7; D not certain. Germline V gene lookup returns CDR1 SGDLS and CDR2 YYNGEE. V lost 0 bases to trimming and J lost 0 bases, with 10 bases between them. The CDR3 covers 15 residues. CDR3 loop: CASSVVKESSYEQYF. As DNA, the CDR3 is TGTGCCAGCAGCGTAGTGAAAGAGAGCTCCTACGAGCAGTACTTC. Looking up the rest from reference TRBV9 and TRBJ2-7 gives the full variable domain: DSGVTQTPKHLITATGQRVTLRCSPRSGDLSVYWYQQSLDQGLQFLIQYYNGEERAKGNILERFSAQQFPDLHSELNLSSLELGDSALYFCASSVVKESSYEQYFGPGTRLTVT.

This sequence joins TRBV10-2 and TRBJ2-2; the match to TRBD2 covers 8 bases. The CDR3 extends over 15 amino acids. V lost 8 bases and J lost 3; bases outside the gene matches: 8. Per germline, CDR1 WSHSY and CDR2 SAAADI. This chain's CDR3 is CASVSSGSYTGELFF. The CDR3 DNA reads TGCGCCAGCGTCTCTAGCGGGTCCTACACCGGGGAGCTGTTTTTT.

The J gene is TRBJ1-1, the V gene TRBV4-1; D remains ambiguous. This CDR3 region has 14 residues. Germline CDR1 MGHRA, CDR2 YSYEKL. Trimming took 5 bases from V and 3 from J, leaving 13 bases between them. Here the CDR3 DNA reads TGCGCCAGCAGCGGAGGGAGACGGTACACTGAAGCTTTCTTT. This codes for CASSGGRRYTEAFF.

The chain joins TRBV10-3 to TRBJ1-1, with unresolved D. The V end was cut by 5 bases, the J end by 0 bases, with 7 bases between. Germline CDR1 ENHRY, CDR2 SYGVKD. The CDR3 length is 13 residues. DNA for the CDR3: TGTGCCATCAGTAGCAGTGTGAACACTGAAGCTTTCTTT. Encoded protein: CAISSSVNTEAFF.

This clone was observed a single time. The chain employs TRBV7-3 and TRBJ1-2; D gene ambiguous. V lost 4 bases and J lost 2, with 14 bases in between. Germline CDR1 reads SGHTA; CDR2 reads FQGTGA. This CDR3 comprises 15 residues. The CDR3 bases are TGTGCCAGCAGCTCTATAAACCTCGAAAACTATGGCTACACCTTC. Protein sequence: CASSSINLENYGYTF.

The chain links TRBV5-6 to TRBJ2-7; D is undetermined. The CDR3 runs to 11 residues. The germline gives CDR1 SGHDT, CDR2 YYEEEE. V was cut by 4 bases and J by 6 bases, with 8 bases left in between. The CDR3 bases are TGTGCCAGCAGCCGTCGCAGCGAGCAGTACTTC. Translation: CASSRRSEQYF.

The chain recombines TRBV6-5 with TRBJ1-1; D is perhaps TRBD1 (6 bases). The CDR3 contains 13 residues. Germline assignment: CDR1 MNHEY and CDR2 SVGAGI. Between the trimmed V and J ends, which lost 9 bases and 1 base, there was a span of 12 bases. CDR3: CASGEQGNTEAFF. CDR3 in DNA: TGTGCCAGTGGAGAACAGGGGAACACTGAAGCTTTCTTT.

The DNA for the CDR3 is TGTGCCAGTACAGGCAGGGAAGAGTTCGGCTACACCTTC. Translation gives CASTGREEFGYTF. The chain couples TRBV19 to TRBJ1-2, with D perhaps matching TRBD1 (5 bases). The length of the CDR3 is 13 residues. From germline, CDR1 is LNHDA and CDR2 SQIVND (reference sequence). V was trimmed by 7 bases and J by 8 bases, leaving 17 bases between them.

The V call is TRBV6-5, the J call TRBJ2-1, with D maybe TRBD1 (5 bases). Trimming took 8 bases from V and 10 from J, leaving 12 bases between them. Germline-derived CDR1 and CDR2 are MNHEY and SVGAGI. The CDR3 runs 11 residues. Here the CDR3 DNA reads TGTGCCAGCCGACGACAGAGCGAGCAGTTCTTC. This sequence encodes CASRRQSEQFF.

The chain carries TRBV13 and TRBJ2-4; 7 bases fit TRBD2. The trim removed 5 bases at V and 1 base at J, leaving 5 bases unmatched. The germline V gene has CDR1 PRHDT and CDR2 FYEKMQ (reference sequence). The CDR3 contains 15 residues. Here the CDR3 reads CASSPGGGAKNIQYF. CDR3 coding DNA: TGTGCCAGCAGCCCCGGGGGAGGGGCCAAAAACATTCAGTACTTC.

The rearrangement uses TRBV4-3 and TRBJ1-6; 7 bases fit TRBD1. From germline, CDR1 is LGHNA and CDR2 YSLEER. V was pared by 4 bases and J by 3 bases, with 0 bases of the junction left unmatched. The CDR3 loop spans 14 amino acids. The CDR3 loop is CASSRDSYNSPLHF. CDR3 coding DNA: TGCGCCAGCAGCCGGGACAGCTATAATTCACCCCTCCACTTT.

CDR3 bases: TGTGCCAGCAGCCGGACAGACTGGGAAACTGAAGCTTTCTTT. Translation gives CASSRTDWETEAFF. The rearrangement uses TRBV11-2 and TRBJ1-1; the D gene is possibly TRBD1 (6 bases). Trimming left V 5 bases short and J 5 bases short, with 15 bases between. The CDR3 runs 14 residues. From germline, CDR1 is SGHAT and CDR2 FQNNGV.